This TCR beta chain was identified during a study of cytomegalovirus exposure and HLA in healthy donors. Study findings and constraints: Whilst most TCR sequences proved rare, a subset of public TCRs occurred across many donors. As confirmed in vitro, a few CMV-associated chains were specific for CMV antigens.

Comments on this clone: Antigen: not known.

V lost 1 base to trimming and J lost 0 bases, with 7 bases between them. CDR3 length: 14 amino acids. Germline V gene sequence: CDR1 GTSNPN, CDR2 SVGIG (reference sequence). Profiled with immunoSEQ multiplex PCR; TCRdb holds only in-frame clones, not every one. The table shows around 86,000 clones, with around 93% occurring only once. The TCR sequence derives from a woman younger than 45 in good health and CMV-seropositive. The sequenced sample was PBMCs. V usage is TRBV30 and J usage is TRBJ2-1, with D uncertain. The CDR3 bases are TGTGCCTGGAGTGCCAGAAACTCCTACAATGAGCAGTTCTTC. It codes for CAWSARNSYNEQFF. Combining the CDR3 with reference TRBV30 and TRBJ2-1 gives the whole variable domain SQTIHQWPATLVQPVGSPLSLECTVEGTSNPNLYWYRQAAGRGLQLLFYSVGIGQISSEVPQNLSASRPQDRQFILSSKKLLLSDSGFYLCAWSARNSYNEQFFGPGTRLTVL.